Following are 29 T cell receptor beta chains from one sample sequenced in a study of T-cell memory formation after mild COVID-19. A single record per CDR3 protein comes from TCRdb applying MiXCR to the 5' RACE reads. Of about 180,000 distinct CDR3 sequences in the sample, roughly 17% were seen once. Material: PBMCs or a T cell subset sorted from them (not recorded which). The receptor set was obtained from an adult woman who had mild COVID-19 (a few samples of this study predate the infection). Cell type and time point are not known.

The chain links TRBV5-1 to TRBJ2-3; D remains ambiguous. Trimming stripped 0 bases from V and 6 bases from J, with 14 bases between. From germline, CDR1 is SGHRS and CDR2 YFSETQ. The CDR3 has 15 residues. The CDR3 nucleotides are TGCGCCAGCAGCTTGGCCGGGCCCCTTACGGATACGCAGTATTTT. Translated: CASSLAGPLTDTQYF.

This clonotype came up a few times. The chain joins TRBV5-1 to TRBJ1-1; TRBD1 is a possible D gene (6 bases). This CDR3 spans 15 amino acids. Germline V lookup: CDR1 SGHRS, CDR2 YFSETQ. The V end was cut by 2 bases, the J end by 6 bases, with 17 bases between. In DNA form, the CDR3 reads TGCGCCAGCAGCTTCAGGGGTGCCGGGGAGGCTGAAGCTTTCTTT. Residues: CASSFRGAGEAEAFF.

This clonotype was counted ten times or more. This rearrangement joins TRBV29-1 to TRBJ1-5; 7 nucleotides align to TRBD1. The CDR3 extends over 13 amino acids. Germline loops: CDR1 SQVTM, CDR2 ANQGSEA. The V segment lost 6 bases and the J segment 2 bases; nucleotides outside the gene matches: 4. The CDR3 loop is CSVRQGRNQPQHF. The CDR3 DNA follows: TGCAGCGTCAGACAGGGCCGCAATCAGCCCCAGCATTTT.

The chain employs TRBV5-1 and TRBJ1-1; a weak D match, TRBD1 (5 bases). CDR3 length equals 15 residues. Deletions cut 3 bases from V and 7 bases from J, with 19 bases between. CDR1 SGHRS and CDR2 YFSETQ come from the germline V gene. Here the CDR3 reads CASSSRGFRQGEAFF. The CDR3 DNA follows: TGCGCCAGCAGCTCGCGCGGGTTCCGTCAGGGTGAAGCTTTCTTT.

The table lists this clonotype with a few counts. The genes are TRBV18 and TRBJ2-7, with D uncertain. Germline V gene sequence: CDR1 KGHSH, CDR2 LQKENI. The CDR3 covers 16 residues. V shed 3 bases and J shed 5 bases, with 20 bases lying between them. This CDR3 reads CASSPYNPTGLHEQYF. Written as DNA, the CDR3 is TGTGCCAGCTCACCCTATAACCCTACCGGTCTCCACGAGCAGTACTTC.

The chain couples TRBV30 to TRBJ1-5; 8 nucleotides line up with TRBD1. The CDR3 has 14 residues. Losses at the gene ends were 1 base for V and 4 bases for J; bases not matched to a gene: 3. Germline loops: CDR1 GTSNPN, CDR2 SVGIG (reference sequence). The CDR3 sequence is CAWSGRQGNQPQHF. The CDR3 coding sequence is TGTGCCTGGAGTGGACGACAGGGGAATCAGCCCCAGCATTTT.

A few counts support this clonotype. J is TRBJ2-7 and V is TRBV11-2; a possible D gene is TRBD1 (5 bases). Germline V gives CDR1 SGHAT, CDR2 FQNNGV. Between the trimmed V and J ends, which lost 2 bases and 3 bases, there was a span of 8 bases. The CDR3 runs 13 residues. CDR3 in amino acids: CASSLLQGYEQYF. For the CDR3, the DNA is TGTGCCAGCAGCTTACTGCAGGGCTACGAGCAGTACTTC. The full variable domain, completed using reference TRBV11-2 and TRBJ2-7, is EAGVAQSPRYKIIEKRQSVAFWCNPISGHATLYWYQQILGQGPKLLIQFQNNGVVDDSQLPKDRFSAERLKGVDSTLKIQPAKLEDSAVYLCASSLLQGYEQYFGPGTRLTVT.

V is TRBV7-2 and J is TRBJ2-5; 9 bases are a match to TRBD1. Germline lookup yields CDR1 SGHTA and CDR2 FQGNSA. This CDR3 has 16 amino acids. V shed 4 bases and J 4 bases; nucleotides not matched to a gene: 10. The CDR3 protein is CASSSSGTGSGETQYF. In DNA, the CDR3 is TGTGCCAGCAGCTCGTCCGGGACAGGGTCGGGAGAGACCCAGTACTTC.

This clonotype was counted only a few times. The chain combines TRBV29-1 with TRBJ2-3, with D tentatively TRBD1 (5 bases). Germline V gene sequence: CDR1 SQVTM, CDR2 ANQGSEA. The germline V and J ends were trimmed by 4 bases and 6 bases, with 20 bases remaining between them. The CDR3 runs to 15 residues. CDR3 in DNA: TGCAGCGTTGTTGTATGGGGCGGCAGTACGGATACGCAGTATTTT. Its protein product is CSVVVWGGSTDTQYF.

V is TRBV12-3 or TRBV12-4 and J is TRBJ2-7, with D unclear. The CDR3 contains 13 residues. V was trimmed by 2 bases and J by 4 bases, leaving 9 bases between them. CDR3 DNA: TGTGCCAGCAGTTTAACCCGAATATACGAGCAGTACTTC. This sequence encodes CASSLTRIYEQYF.

The rearrangement uses TRBV7-2 and TRBJ2-1, with 10 positions matching TRBD2. CDR1 and CDR2 from the germline V gene are SGHTA and FQGNSA. This CDR3 is 18 amino acids long. The V segment lost 1 base and the J segment 0 bases; nucleotides outside the gene matches: 6. CDR3 sequence: CASSLGPGLAPSYNEQFF. The CDR3 region has the DNA TGTGCCAGCAGCTTAGGGCCGGGACTAGCGCCCTCCTACAATGAGCAGTTCTTC.

This clonotype showed up just a few times. V and J are TRBV3-1 and TRBJ2-7; TRBD1 is a possible D gene (6 bases). V lost 0 bases, J lost 2 bases, and 11 bases lay in between. The CDR3 consists of 15 residues. Germline V lookup: CDR1 LGHDT, CDR2 YNNKEL (reference sequence). The CDR3 protein is CASSQDRTGTYEQYF. DNA for the CDR3: TGTGCCAGCAGCCAAGACAGAACAGGGACCTACGAGCAGTACTTC.

The chain is built from TRBV5-5 and TRBJ1-6; D unresolved. From germline, CDR1 is SGHKS and CDR2 YYEKEE (reference sequence). This CDR3 has 14 amino acids. Trimming took off 2 bases at V and 4 bases at J, with 7 bases between the two ends. This CDR3 reads CASSFPGYNSPLHF. As DNA, the CDR3 is TGTGCCAGCAGCTTTCCAGGATATAATTCACCCCTCCACTTT.

The chain is built from TRBV4-1 and TRBJ2-7; D may be TRBD2 (6 bases). The CDR3 consists of 17 residues. V was pared by 3 bases and J by 6 bases, with 24 bases between. Germline V gives CDR1 MGHRA, CDR2 YSYEKL. The CDR3, as DNA: TGCGCCAGCAGCCATCCAAACGAGCTACGAGTCGGGGGCGAGCAGTACTTC. This gives the protein CASSHPNELRVGGEQYF.

This clonotype has only a few counts. The chain uses TRBV2 and TRBJ2-7; the match to TRBD1 covers 9 bases. The CDR3 spans 15 residues. V shed 11 bases and J 1 base; nucleotides not matched to a gene: 12. Germline loops: CDR1 SNHLY, CDR2 FYNNEI. Written as DNA, the CDR3 is TGTGCCGCTTCACAAGGACAGGGGTATTCCTACGAGCAGTACTTC. Its translation is CAASQGQGYSYEQYF.

The chain has TRBV20-1 and TRBJ2-5; no clear D. The CDR3 is made up of 12 amino acids. The V end lost 3 bases, the J end lost 2 bases, and 7 bases lay between the germline ends. Germline V gene lookup returns CDR1 DFQATT and CDR2 SNEGSKA (reference sequence). CDR3 in DNA: TGCAGTGCTAGCCCGATACAAGAGACCCAGTACTTC. This sequence encodes CSASPIQETQYF.

This chain links TRBV4-3 with TRBJ2-3; D possibly corresponds to TRBD1 (5 bases). The V gene's germline CDR1 is LGHNA and CDR2 YSLEER. V lost 1 base, J lost 6 bases, and 11 bases lay in between. CDR3 length: 14 residues. CDR3 in amino acids: CASSQGQGYDTQYF. The CDR3 nucleotides are TGCGCCAGCAGCCAAGGTCAGGGTTACGATACGCAGTATTTT.

This clonotype was picked up a small number of times. This chain's CDR3 is CASSATSGNGIQYF. The CDR3 region has the DNA TGCGCCAGCAGCGCGACTAGCGGTAATGGCATTCAGTACTTC. The rearrangement uses TRBV5-1 and TRBJ2-4; 9 bases are a match to TRBD2. Trimming took 4 bases from V and 9 from J; bases not matched to a gene: 8. CDR3 length: 14 amino acids. Germline assignment: CDR1 SGHRS and CDR2 YFSETQ.

V is TRBV6-5 and J is TRBJ2-7; 7 bases align to TRBD1. From germline, CDR1 is MNHEY and CDR2 SVGAGI. The ends lost 6 bases at V and 4 bases at J; junction bases unmatched: 3. CDR3 length: 12 residues. CDR3 in DNA: TGTGCCAGCAGAAACAGGGGTTACGAGCAGTACTTC. Encoded protein: CASRNRGYEQYF.

The rearrangement joins TRBV5-1 to TRBJ1-3, with D uncertain. V was cut by 10 bases and J by 0 bases, with 14 bases left in between. CDR3 length equals 14 residues. The V gene's germline CDR1 is SGHRS and CDR2 YFSETQ. The CDR3 spells CASSVEGSGNTIYF. The DNA for the CDR3 is TGCGCCTCCTCTGTTGAAGGCTCTGGAAACACCATATATTTT.

This clonotype was counted between two and nine times. The CDR3 end shows no conserved phenylalanine or tryptophan, and so a read error is likely. The limits of the CDR3 on the DNA are not certain, so only TCRdb's listed CDR3 is given. The chain recombines TRBV5-5 with TRBJ2-7; TRBD2 was called by the table and not checked on the DNA. The CDR3 totals 12 residues, both ends included. In germline, CDR1 is SGHKS, CDR2 YYEKEE (reference sequence). CDR3 sequence reads: CASSLELGPLVL.

This chain connects TRBV5-1 to TRBJ2-3, with D maybe TRBD1 (6 bases). This CDR3 spans 13 amino acids. V was trimmed by 0 bases and J by 6 bases, leaving 8 bases between them. Germline V gene sequence: CDR1 SGHRS, CDR2 YFSETQ. The CDR3, as DNA: TGCGCCAGCAGCTTGGGGGGGCTGGATACGCAGTATTTT. Encoded protein: CASSLGGLDTQYF.

This clonotype was detected a few times. The V gene is TRBV29-1, the J gene TRBJ2-7, with 7 bases matching TRBD1. The CDR3 runs to 13 residues. J gave up 4 bases and V 4 bases, and 7 bases lay outside the gene matches. In germline, CDR1 is SQVTM, CDR2 ANQGSEA. CDR3 in DNA: TGCAGCGTTGCGACTGACAGGGCTTACGAGCAGTACTTC. As protein: CSVATDRAYEQYF.

J is TRBJ1-3 and V is TRBV5-1; weak D call: TRBD1 (5 bases). The germline CDR1 and CDR2 sequences are SGHRS and YFSETQ. Trimming cost V 1 base and J 2 bases, with 10 bases left between them. The CDR3 has 15 residues. As DNA, the CDR3 is TGCGCCAGCAGCTTGAAGGGACCGACTGGAAACACCATATATTTT. The encoded protein is CASSLKGPTGNTIYF.

Here the CDR3 DNA reads TGCGCCAGCAGCTCCGACGGCCAAGAGACCCAGTACTTC. Its protein is CASSSDGQETQYF. The chain joins TRBV5-1 to TRBJ2-5, with no clear D. Per the germline V gene, CDR1 is SGHRS and CDR2 is YFSETQ. The V and J ends lost 3 bases and 1 base respectively, with 7 bases between them. CDR3 size: 13 residues.

This clonotype was seen at least ten times. The chain is built from TRBV5-1 and TRBJ2-1; D possibly matches TRBD1 or TRBD2 (6 bases each). V lost 4 bases, J lost 8 bases, and 13 bases lay in between. The CDR3 runs 13 residues. Germline V lookup: CDR1 SGHRS, CDR2 YFSETQ. CDR3 protein: CASSGGGLDEQFF. The CDR3 DNA is TGCGCCAGCAGCGGAGGGGGGCTGGATGAGCAGTTCTTC.

This chain links TRBV4-3 with TRBJ2-3; 7 bases match TRBD1. Germline CDR1 LGHNA, CDR2 YSLEER. This CDR3 is built from 17 residues. The V and J ends lost 2 bases and 1 base, in that order; junction bases with no gene match: 9. CDR3: CASSQTVRTGRTDTQYF. CDR3 coding DNA: TGCGCCAGCAGCCAAACCGTCCGGACAGGACGCACAGATACGCAGTATTTT.

This clonotype was observed once. In DNA form, the CDR3 reads TGTGCCACCAGCCCAGGGATGAATGAGCAGTTCTTC. It is translated as CATSPGMNEQFF. J is TRBJ2-7 and V is TRBV24-1; D is possibly TRBD1 (5 bases). The J call is doubtful: the DNA matches TRBJ2-1 better. This CDR3 region has 12 residues. Germline values: CDR1 KGHDR, CDR2 SFDVKD.

The V call is TRBV6-5, the J call TRBJ1-4; D ambiguous. V gave up 5 bases and J gave up 0 bases, with 16 bases separating them. Germline-derived CDR1 and CDR2 are MNHEY and SVGAGI. This CDR3 contains 17 residues. CDR3 in DNA: TGTGCCAGCAGTACGGAGGCCACAGCCGCAACTAATGAAAAACTGTTTTTT. Its protein product is CASSTEATAATNEKLFF.